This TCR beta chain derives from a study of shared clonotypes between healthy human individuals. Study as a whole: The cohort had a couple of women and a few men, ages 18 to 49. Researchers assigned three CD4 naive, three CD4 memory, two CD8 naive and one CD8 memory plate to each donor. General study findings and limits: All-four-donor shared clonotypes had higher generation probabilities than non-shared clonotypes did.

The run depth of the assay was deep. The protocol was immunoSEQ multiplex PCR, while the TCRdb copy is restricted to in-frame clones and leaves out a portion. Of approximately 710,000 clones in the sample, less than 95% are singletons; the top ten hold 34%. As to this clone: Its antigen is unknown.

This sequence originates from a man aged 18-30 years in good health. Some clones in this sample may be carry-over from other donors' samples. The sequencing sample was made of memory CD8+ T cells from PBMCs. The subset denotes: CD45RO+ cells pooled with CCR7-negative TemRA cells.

The CDR3 DNA reads TGCGCCAGCAGCCACATAGGTGTGCCTTATGGCTACACCTTC. Amino acids: CASSHIGVPYGYTF. The genes are TRBV4-1 and TRBJ1-2; D is undetermined. V was shortened by 3 bases and J by 5 bases, with 13 bases between the two germline ends. CDR1 is MGHRA, CDR2 YSYEKL, per germline. The CDR3 extends over 14 amino acids.